This TCR beta chain came from a study of blood T cell repertoires in COVID-19. Per the study methods: Reference gene primers were amplified, and this amplification served to estimate nucleated cell counts. Data came from immunoSEQ multiplex PCR; TCRdb stores just in-frame clones and leaves some out. Clonal size and the V and J genes are those of that table, whereas D and trimming came from the DNA. The table records under 250,000 clones, approximately 83% of them present only once. The sequencing sample was made of peripheral blood. This TCR was sampled from a woman aged 55-70 years with acute or convalescent COVID-19.

The CDR3 DNA sequence: TGTGCCAGTAGTATCGGGACTAGCGGGGGGGGGCAGTATTTT. Translating gives CASSIGTSGGGQYF. This chain joins TRBV19 and TRBJ2-3; TRBD2 agrees at 16 bases. J was trimmed by 11 bases and V by 3 bases; bases with no gene match: 2. Germline V lookup: CDR1 LNHDA, CDR2 SQIVND (reference sequence). The CDR3 spans 14 residues.